Shown below are 10 T cell receptor beta chains from a single sample sequenced in a study of blood T cell repertoires in COVID-19. Profiled with immunoSEQ multiplex PCR; TCRdb holds only in-frame clones, not every one. The table has approximately 450,000 clones, 85% to 90% seen once; the top ten hold about 1.1%. Sequencing used PBMCs or T cells enriched from blood (not recorded which). Receptor source: a man between 25 and 39 years old who had recovered from COVID-19.

V gene TRBV5-5 combines with J gene TRBJ1-2; 7 positions agree with TRBD1. The CDR3 contains 18 residues. The V gene's germline CDR1 is SGHKS and CDR2 YYEKEE (reference sequence). V lost 0 bases and J lost 3; bases outside the gene matches: 14. The DNA of the CDR3 is TGTGCCAGCAGCTTGGGTGCAGGGGGTTATTCCGTTGACTATGGCTACACCTTC. This encodes CASSLGAGGYSVDYGYTF.

The chain carries TRBV19 and TRBJ2-5, with D perhaps TRBD2 (6 bases). Germline CDR1 reads LNHDA; CDR2 reads SQIVND (reference sequence). The CDR3 length is 17 residues. V lost 3 bases, J lost 1 base, and 18 bases lay in between. CDR3 coding DNA: TGTGCCAGTAGTATGGGGCGGGGCCAGGGTCCCCAAGAGACCCAGTACTTC. It translates to CASSMGRGQGPQETQYF.

The chain joins TRBV28 to TRBJ2-5, with TRBD2 as a possible D gene (6 bases). V was shortened by 6 bases and J by 9 bases, with 20 bases between the two germline ends. This CDR3 contains 14 residues. Germline V lookup: CDR1 MDHEN, CDR2 SYDVKM. The DNA of the CDR3 is TGTGCCAGCAGGGCCGGGACTGCTGTACGGGCCCAGTACTTC. Protein product: CASRAGTAVRAQYF.

This chain joins TRBV3-1 (or the pseudogene TRBV3-2) and TRBJ2-1; TRBD2 aligns across 9 bases. CDR3 length equals 18 residues. V lost 4 bases and J lost 0; bases outside the gene matches: 10. Germline V gives CDR1 LGHDT, CDR2 YNNKEL (reference sequence). The CDR3 protein is CASSLFAGGVSSYNEQFF. As DNA, the CDR3 is TGTGCCAGCAGCCTCTTCGCGGGAGGGGTGAGCTCCTACAATGAGCAGTTCTTC.

This clone was observed at least ten times. The V gene is TRBV29-1, the J gene TRBJ2-1; 10 bases match TRBD1. The CDR3 covers 15 residues. Looked up from germline, CDR1 is SQVTM and CDR2 is ANQGSEA. V shed 4 bases, J shed 8 bases, and the junction held 11 bases outside the gene matches. In DNA form, the CDR3 reads TGCAGCGTTGTTAAGGGCGGGACAGGGGTACATGAGCAGTTCTTC. It specifies CSVVKGGTGVHEQFF.

The rearrangement uses TRBV25-1 and TRBJ1-2, with TRBD1 as a possible D gene (5 bases). This CDR3 contains 11 residues. Germline CDR1 reads MGHDK; CDR2 reads SYGVNS. Trimming took off 6 bases at V and 8 bases at J, with 10 bases between the two ends. CDR3 sequence: CASSQGGGYTF. CDR3 coding DNA: TGTGCCAGCAGCCAGGGAGGGGGCTACACCTTC.

This clone was detected ten times or more. The J gene is TRBJ1-6, the V gene TRBV6-5; TRBD1 is a possible D gene (5 bases). This CDR3 spans 15 amino acids. The germline V gene encodes CDR1 MNHEY and CDR2 SVGAGI. Trimming took off 3 bases at V and 9 bases at J, with 15 bases between the two ends. The CDR3 sequence is CASSYQDRLSSPLHF. CDR3 sequence (DNA): TGTGCCAGCAGTTATCAAGACAGACTGAGTTCACCCCTCCACTTT.

V is TRBV5-8 and J is TRBJ1-5; D is ambiguous. In germline, CDR1 is SGHTS, CDR2 YDEGEE. The CDR3 is 14 amino acids. Trimming cost V 0 bases and J 1 base, with 5 bases left between them. CDR3 protein: CASSLVLSNQPQHF. CDR3 sequence (DNA): TGTGCCAGCAGCTTGGTCTTAAGCAATCAGCCCCAGCATTTT.

The chain recombines TRBV6-4 with TRBJ1-1; 7 bases match TRBD1. The CDR3 has 15 residues. Looked up from germline, CDR1 is MRHNA and CDR2 is SNTAGT. After removal of 0 bases from V and 2 bases from J, the junction contained 3 bases not matched to a gene. DNA for the CDR3: TGTGCCAGCAGTGACTCGACAGGGCCCAACACTGAAGCTTTCTTT. Residues: CASSDSTGPNTEAFF.

Only one count was recorded for this clone. The chain recombines TRBV28 with TRBJ1-4; weak D call: TRBD1 (5 bases). CDR3 length: 16 residues. Per the germline V gene, CDR1 is MDHEN and CDR2 is SYDVKM. Trimming stripped 5 bases from V and 4 bases from J, with 17 bases between. CDR3 region: CASSPPGPGGNEKLFF. The CDR3, as DNA: TGTGCCAGCAGTCCCCCCGGCCCCGGGGGTAATGAAAAACTGTTTTTT. Variable domain in full (rest from reference TRBV28 and TRBJ1-4): DVKVTQSSRYLVKRTGEKVFLECVQDMDHENMFWYRQDPGLGLRLIYFSYDVKMKEKGDIPEGYSVSREKKERFSLILESASTNQTSMYLCASSPPGPGGNEKLFFGSGTQLSVL.